This T cell receptor (beta chain) stems from a study of cytomegalovirus exposure and HLA in healthy donors. Comment on this clone: Its target is not known.

The CDR3 loop spans 14 amino acids. Trimming shortened V by 6 bases and J by 0 bases, and 9 bases separated the two germline ends. Germline CDR1 and CDR2: SEHNR and FQNEAQ (reference sequence). Use of 60 Vbeta and 13 Jbeta primers characterized the PCR. Clones were sequenced by immunoSEQ multiplex PCR, and TCRdb holds only the in-frame ones, with some missing. The table lists about 200,000 clones, roughly 13% of them singletons, with approximately 8.3% in the top ten. General study findings and limits: The productive fraction for most TCR beta V segments was about 87% or about 30% in an earlier analysis. The number of N-insertions in an Asian-associated ancestry cluster was reportedly below the 666-donor mean in a later analysis. Accurate prediction of HLA-A and HLA-B alleles (for most subjects) was reportedly achieved from TCR beta sequences. Most likely, a cluster of highly shared sequence variants arose as a sequencing artifact.

The TCR comes from a man aged 45-60 years in good health and CMV-seropositive. Sample: PBMCs. The chain links TRBV7-9 to TRBJ1-3; the D is unclear. The CDR3 here is CASRAGFSGNTIYF. The CDR3 DNA sequence: TGTGCCAGCAGAGCAGGATTCTCTGGAAACACCATATATTTT.